This note documents a single TCR beta chain sequence. This sample is drawn from a study of blood T cell repertoires in COVID-19. Overall study: Samples taken during acute and convalescent COVID-19 were collected in the United States, Italy and Spain.

TCRdb keeps only in-frame clones here, not all; method: immunoSEQ multiplex PCR. Of approximately 120,000 clones detected, over 75% appear once; the ten largest clones hold roughly a quarter. The CDR3 loop spans 14 amino acids. Trimming took 4 bases from V and 0 from J, leaving 8 bases between them. CDR1 SGHNT and CDR2 YYREEE come from the germline V gene (reference sequence). Material: peripheral blood. V gene TRBV5-4 combines with J gene TRBJ1-3; D ambiguous. This receptor was taken from a woman of 80 years or more with acute or convalescent COVID-19. This CDR3 reads CASSQEGSGNTIYF. CDR3 sequence (DNA): TGTGCCAGCAGCCAAGAGGGCTCTGGAAACACCATATATTTT.